The TCR beta chain under discussion was sequenced for a study of graft-versus-host responses after intestinal transplantation. Study overall: Multivisceral, liver-intestinal, or isolated intestinal transplants were received by the recipients. Findings and caveats of the study: Within allografts, high graft-versus-host to host-versus-graft clonal ratios were seen among patients with graft-donor T cell macrochimerism. GvH clones were identified in recipient marrow, with some first appearing in ileum or blood.

Note on this clone: Its antigen is not known.

The CDR3 is 13 amino acids. Germline CDR1 reads GTSNPN; CDR2 reads SVGIG (reference sequence). V lost 8 bases, J lost 0 bases, and 3 bases stayed unmatched. Measured with immunoSEQ multiplex PCR; TCRdb has only the in-frame clones, and not every one. The table includes fewer than 120,000 clones, roughly 95% detected once. Sequencing was performed on unstimulated CD8+ T cells sorted from spleen or lymph node cells, taken before intestinal transplant. This TCR came from a human donor who received an intestinal transplant. The chain carries TRBV30 and TRBJ1-1, with TRBD1 matching over 10 bases. The DNA of the CDR3 is TGTGCCCAGGACAGGGGGATGAACACTGAAGCTTTCTTT. Its translation is CAQDRGMNTEAFF.